The 3 T cell receptor beta chains in this list originate from one sample, sequenced in a study of shared clonotypes between healthy human individuals. Here immunoSEQ multiplex PCR was the method, and the copy in TCRdb shows in-frame clones only, minus some. The profile shows about 590,000 clones, around 95% of them singletons. CD8 cells classed as naive were CD45RO-negative and positively selected for CCR7, excluding terminally differentiated effector memory CD45RA+ cells. Sample: naive CD8+ T cells sorted from blood. Receptor source: a woman in her twenties or thirties in good health.

The V gene is TRBV4-1, the J gene TRBJ2-5; D remains unclear. Germline values: CDR1 MGHRA, CDR2 YSYEKL. V lost 0 bases and J 4 bases, leaving 9 bases between the germline ends. The length of the CDR3 is 14 residues. CDR3 sequence: CASSQDPLGETQYF. The CDR3 DNA is TGCGCCAGCAGCCAAGACCCCCTCGGAGAGACCCAGTACTTC.

This clone was recorded only once. The V gene is TRBV29-1, the J gene TRBJ2-5; D is unresolved. CDR1 is SQVTM, CDR2 ANQGSEA, per germline. V lost 4 bases to trimming and J lost 1 base, with 10 bases between them. This CDR3 has 13 amino acids. The CDR3 coding sequence is TGCAGCGTTGTAGCCCAGCGCCAAGAGACCCAGTACTTC. Its protein product is CSVVAQRQETQYF.

The chain carries TRBV4-1 and TRBJ2-2; 10 bases align to TRBD1. Germline loops: CDR1 MGHRA, CDR2 YSYEKL. The CDR3 extends over 16 amino acids. The J segment lost 5 bases and the V segment lost 5 bases, leaving 8 bases of the junction unmatched. The CDR3 region is CASSKGTGVRTGELFF. The CDR3 coding sequence is TGCGCCAGCAGCAAAGGGACAGGGGTACGAACCGGGGAGCTGTTTTTT.